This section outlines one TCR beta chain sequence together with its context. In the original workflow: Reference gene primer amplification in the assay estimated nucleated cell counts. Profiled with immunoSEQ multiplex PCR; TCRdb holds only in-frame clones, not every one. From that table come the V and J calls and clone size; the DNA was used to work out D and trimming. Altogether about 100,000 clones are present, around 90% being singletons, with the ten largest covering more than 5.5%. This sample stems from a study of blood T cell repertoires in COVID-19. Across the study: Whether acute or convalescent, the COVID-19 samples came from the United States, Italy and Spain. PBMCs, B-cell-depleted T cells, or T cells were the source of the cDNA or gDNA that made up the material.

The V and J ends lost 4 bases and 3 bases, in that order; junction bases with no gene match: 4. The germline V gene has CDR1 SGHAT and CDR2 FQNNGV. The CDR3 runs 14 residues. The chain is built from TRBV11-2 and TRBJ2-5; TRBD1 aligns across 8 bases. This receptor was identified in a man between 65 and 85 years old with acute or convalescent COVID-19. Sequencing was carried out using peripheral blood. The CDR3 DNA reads TGTGCCAGCAGCTGGGGACAGGCCAAAGAGACCCAGTACTTC. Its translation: CASSWGQAKETQYF.